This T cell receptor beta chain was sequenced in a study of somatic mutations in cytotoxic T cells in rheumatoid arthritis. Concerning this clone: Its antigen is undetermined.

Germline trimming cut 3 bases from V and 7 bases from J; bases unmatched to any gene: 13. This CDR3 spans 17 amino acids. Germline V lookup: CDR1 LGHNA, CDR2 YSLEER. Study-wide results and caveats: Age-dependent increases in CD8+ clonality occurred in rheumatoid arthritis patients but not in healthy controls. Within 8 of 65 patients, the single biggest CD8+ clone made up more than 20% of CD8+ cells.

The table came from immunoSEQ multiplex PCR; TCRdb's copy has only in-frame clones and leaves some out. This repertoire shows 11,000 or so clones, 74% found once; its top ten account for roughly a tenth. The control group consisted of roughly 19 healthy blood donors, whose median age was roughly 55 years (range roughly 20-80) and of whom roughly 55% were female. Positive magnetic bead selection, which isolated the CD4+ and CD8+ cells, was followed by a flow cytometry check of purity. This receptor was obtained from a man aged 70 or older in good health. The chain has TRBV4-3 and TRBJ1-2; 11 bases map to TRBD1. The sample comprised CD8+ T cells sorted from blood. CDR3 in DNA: TGCGCCAGCAGCCACCCCTCCTATGGACAGGGGGCGGGTGGCTACACCTTC. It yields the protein CASSHPSYGQGAGGYTF.